This entry lists 2 T cell receptor beta chains sequenced from one sample in a study of immune evolution from preneoplasia to lung adenocarcinoma. The assay was immunoSEQ multiplex PCR, and TCRdb's table has in-frame clones only and misses some. The repertoire holds 6,000 to 8,500 clones, with 65% to 90% as singletons. Sequenced sample: FFPE minimally invasive lung adenocarcinoma tissue. The origin of the receptors is a person aged 70 to 85 with lung adenocarcinoma.

V gene TRBV5-4 combines with J gene TRBJ2-7, with TRBD2 matching over 7 bases. This CDR3 spans 13 amino acids. Germline V lookup: CDR1 SGHNT, CDR2 YYREEE (reference sequence). V was pared by 4 bases and J by 2 bases, with 3 bases of the junction left unmatched. CDR3 bases: TGTGCCAGCAGCACCGGACTAGCCTACGAGCAGTACTTC. Amino acids: CASSTGLAYEQYF.

This clone showed up just a few times. The chain links TRBV15 to TRBJ1-1; TRBD1 matches at 9 bases. The junction had 5 bases not matched to a gene; V was cut back by 5 bases and J by 4 bases. CDR3 length: 14 residues. Germline CDR1 LNHNV, CDR2 YYDKDF (reference sequence). Here the CDR3 reads CATSGRQGGTEAFF. For the CDR3, the DNA is TGTGCCACCAGCGGGAGACAGGGGGGCACTGAAGCTTTCTTT. Variable domain in full (rest from reference TRBV15 and TRBJ1-1): DAMVIQNPRYQVTQFGKPVTLSCSQTLNHNVMYWYQQKSSQAPKLLFHYYDKDFNNEADTPDNFQSRRPNTSFCFLDIRSPGLGDTAMYLCATSGRQGGTEAFFGQGTRLTVV.